What follows are 22 T cell receptor beta chains derived from one specimen sequenced in a study of blood T cell repertoires in COVID-19. Only in-frame clones appear in the TCRdb table, and some are missing; sequencing was by immunoSEQ multiplex PCR. The sample lists over 250,000 clones, more than 75% occurring once. The specimen sequenced was peripheral blood. These receptors were collected from a middle-aged woman who had recovered from COVID-19.

This clone has a handful of counts. The V and J genes are TRBV4-1 and TRBJ2-3; 7 nucleotides align to TRBD2. V lost 0 bases, J lost 3 bases, and 18 bases stayed unmatched. The CDR3 spans 20 residues. In germline, CDR1 is MGHRA, CDR2 YSYEKL. This chain's CDR3 is CASSQDLGLSSGRRTDTQYF. For the CDR3, the DNA is TGCGCCAGCAGCCAAGATCTGGGCCTCTCTAGCGGAAGGCGGACAGATACGCAGTATTTT.

The CDR3 protein is CASSQAPTSSGNTIYF. The DNA of the CDR3 is TGCGCCAGCAGCCAAGCCCCCACAAGCTCTGGAAACACCATATATTTT. This rearrangement joins TRBV4-1 to TRBJ1-3; D unresolved. This CDR3 comprises 16 residues. Germline values: CDR1 MGHRA, CDR2 YSYEKL. V shed 1 base and J shed 0 bases, with 10 bases lying between them.

The V gene is TRBV6-6, the J gene TRBJ1-2, with 7 bases identical to TRBD1. Trimming at V came to 5 bases and at J to 4 bases, leaving 7 bases not matched to a gene. This CDR3 has 14 residues. Germline V gene sequence: CDR1 MNHNY, CDR2 SVGAGI (reference sequence). In DNA, the CDR3 is TGTGCCAGCAGTCCCCGACAGGGCGCCTATGGCTACACCTTC. Its protein is CASSPRQGAYGYTF.

The rearrangement links TRBV13 to TRBJ2-7; 13 bases align to TRBD2. Per germline, CDR1 PRHDT and CDR2 FYEKMQ (reference sequence). CDR3 size: 14 residues. The ends lost 4 bases at V and 7 bases at J; junction bases unmatched: 4. CDR3 in amino acids: CASSSWTSGSEQYF. Here the CDR3 DNA reads TGTGCCAGCAGCTCCTGGACTAGCGGGAGTGAGCAGTACTTC.

The V and J genes are TRBV6-1 and TRBJ1-1; the D gene is possibly TRBD1 (6 bases). CDR3 size: 16 residues. Germline CDR1 MNHNS, CDR2 SASEGT. Trimming stripped 1 base from V and 6 bases from J, with 18 bases between. The CDR3 DNA reads as TGTGCCAGCAGTGAAGGTACCCGGGGGGGGGCCGCTGAAGCTTTCTTT. Protein: CASSEGTRGGAAEAFF.

The J gene is TRBJ1-1, the V gene TRBV11-3; 8 positions agree with TRBD1. The length of the CDR3 is 13 residues. The germline V gene encodes CDR1 SGHNT and CDR2 YENEEA. V was clipped by 4 bases and J by 6 bases; unmatched bases: 4. The CDR3 nucleotides read TGTGCCAGCAGCTCCCAGGGGGCCCCTGAAGCTTTCTTT. Its protein is CASSSQGAPEAFF.

The V gene is TRBV5-1, the J gene TRBJ1-4; D uncertain. V shed 4 bases and J shed 0 bases, with 10 bases lying between them. The CDR3 totals 15 residues. Germline lookup yields CDR1 SGHRS and CDR2 YFSETQ. CDR3 in amino acids: CASSPNPATNEKLFF. The CDR3 nucleotides are TGCGCCAGCAGCCCCAATCCGGCAACTAATGAAAAACTGTTTTTT.

V gene TRBV21-1 combines with J gene TRBJ2-2; the D call of TRBD2 is as the table states it, not checked on the DNA. TRBV21-1 is given as a pseudogene. The CDR3 sequence is 15 residues long. The CDR3 reads CASSKGRAGAGELFF. CDR3 nucleotide sequence: TGTGCCAGCAGCAAAGGGCGAGCGGGGGCCGGGGAGCTGTTTTTT.

This clone was seen more than once but under ten times. The V gene is TRBV19, the J gene TRBJ2-1, with 9 bases lining up with TRBD2. Per the germline V gene, CDR1 is LNHDA and CDR2 is SQIVND (reference sequence). CDR3 length: 18 residues. Unmatched junction bases numbered 23, after V lost 3 bases and J lost 14 bases. CDR3 in DNA: TGTGCCAGTAGTATGTGGGCGGGAGGGCCAATGGCGTCCGACCGGGAGTTCTTC. Translated: CASSMWAGGPMASDREFF. Using reference TRBV19 and TRBJ2-1 for the parts outside the CDR3, the full variable domain is DGGITQSPKYLFRKEGQNVTLSCEQNLNHDAMYWYRQDPGQGLRLIYYSQIVNDFQKGDIAEGYSVSREKKESFPLTVTSAQKNPTAFYLCASSMWAGGPMASDREFFGPGTRLTVL.

V is TRBV12-5 and J is TRBJ1-5; D not certain. V was trimmed by 0 bases and J by 2 bases, leaving 8 bases between them. Looked up from germline, CDR1 is LGHNT and CDR2 is FRNRAP. The length of the CDR3 is 15 residues. The CDR3 coding sequence is TGTGCTAGTGGTTTGGTAGGGCGGGGCAATCAGCCCCAGCATTTT. The encoded protein is CASGLVGRGNQPQHF.

The V and J genes are TRBV7-9 and TRBJ2-5; 7 bases are a match to TRBD2. The CDR3 extends over 13 amino acids. The trim removed 4 bases at V and 5 bases at J, leaving 4 bases unmatched. Germline assignment: CDR1 SEHNR and CDR2 FQNEAQ (reference sequence). CDR3: CASSWLGGETQYF. CDR3 coding DNA: TGTGCCAGCAGCTGGCTGGGGGGGGAGACCCAGTACTTC. Full variable domain (missing parts from reference TRBV7-9 and TRBJ2-5): DTGVSQNPRHKITKRGQNVTFRCDPISEHNRLYWYRQTLGQGPEFLTYFQNEAQLEKSRLLSDRFSAERPKGSFSTLEIQRTEQGDSAMYLCASSWLGGETQYFGPGTRLLVL.

A note on this clone: The same CDR3 arises from other DNA sequences in this sample as well. CDR3 in DNA: TGCGCCAGCAGCTTGGGGCAGGGTGAAAAACTGTTTTTT. Amino acid sequence: CASSLGQGEKLFF. The chain combines TRBV5-1 with TRBJ1-4, with TRBD1 as a possible D gene (5 bases). Germline V gene lookup returns CDR1 SGHRS and CDR2 YFSETQ. The germline V and J ends were trimmed by 0 bases and 7 bases, with 7 bases remaining between them. The CDR3 length is 13 residues.

The chain has TRBV6-1 and TRBJ2-1, with D possibly TRBD1 on 6 matching bases. Trimming removed 2 bases at V and 0 bases at J, with 11 bases between. The CDR3 has 16 residues. Germline loops: CDR1 MNHNS, CDR2 SASEGT. The chain's CDR3 is CASSERGTSSYNEQFF. CDR3 DNA sequence: TGTGCCAGCAGTGAAAGGGGGACCAGCTCCTACAATGAGCAGTTCTTC.

This chain joins TRBV5-4 and TRBJ2-5; 9 bases are a match to TRBD2. Per the germline V gene, CDR1 is SGHNT and CDR2 is YYREEE (reference sequence). The CDR3 is made up of 15 amino acids. V dropped 2 bases and J dropped 5; count of bases not matched to a gene: 7. Here the CDR3 reads CASSFGGRGGETQYF. The DNA for the CDR3 is TGTGCCAGCAGCTTCGGCGGGAGGGGTGGGGAGACCCAGTACTTC.

The chain uses TRBV19 and TRBJ1-1; TRBD1 aligns across 8 bases. Germline V lookup: CDR1 LNHDA, CDR2 SQIVND (reference sequence). V was pared by 1 base and J by 7 bases, with 5 bases of the junction left unmatched. The CDR3 is made up of 14 amino acids. CDR3 coding DNA: TGTGCCAGTAGTATAGGGGGACAGGCCAGTGAAGCTTTCTTT. This encodes CASSIGGQASEAFF.

CDR3 sequence reads: CASSITLGGWTEAFF. CDR3 nucleotide sequence: TGTGCCAGCAGCATCACCTTAGGGGGCTGGACTGAAGCTTTCTTT. The V gene is TRBV7-2, the J gene TRBJ1-1, with TRBD1 matching over 7 bases. The germline gives CDR1 SGHTA, CDR2 FQGNSA. This CDR3 has 15 residues. V was pared by 5 bases and J by 5 bases, with 11 bases of the junction left unmatched.

This chain links TRBV30 with TRBJ2-3; possible D gene TRBD2, 6 bases. This CDR3 is built from 15 residues. V was shortened by 2 bases and J by 0 bases, with 12 bases between the two germline ends. Germline V gene lookup returns CDR1 GTSNPN and CDR2 SVGIG (reference sequence). CDR3 nucleotide sequence: TGTGCCTGGAGTAGGATAGCGGCGAGCACAGATACGCAGTATTTT. This sequence encodes CAWSRIAASTDTQYF.

The chain couples TRBV30 to TRBJ2-5, with a tentative D call TRBD2 (5 bases). The germline CDR1 and CDR2 sequences are GTSNPN and SVGIG (reference sequence). Trimming removed 0 bases from V and 5 bases from J, with 19 bases in between. The CDR3 loop spans 16 amino acids. CDR3 in amino acids: CAWSVPTPLVSETQYF. CDR3 DNA sequence: TGTGCCTGGAGTGTACCGACCCCACTAGTCTCCGAGACCCAGTACTTC.

The rearrangement uses TRBV9 and TRBJ2-7; D is perhaps TRBD1 (5 bases). CDR1 and CDR2 from the germline V gene are SGDLS and YYNGEE. The CDR3 spans 15 residues. Between the trimmed V and J ends, which lost 0 bases and 2 bases, there was a span of 12 bases. The CDR3 protein is CASSVGQSGAYEQYF. In DNA, the CDR3 is TGTGCCAGCAGCGTAGGACAGTCTGGGGCCTACGAGCAGTACTTC.

The chain couples TRBV6-6 to TRBJ2-1, with TRBD2 identical over 12 bases. Germline trimming cut 6 bases from V and 3 bases from J; bases unmatched to any gene: 6. The CDR3 is 16 residues long. CDR1 MNHNY and CDR2 SVGAGI come from the germline V gene (reference sequence). DNA for the CDR3: TGTGCCAGCAGGGGGACTAGCGGGTCTCGCTACAATGAGCAGTTCTTC. Its translation is CASRGTSGSRYNEQFF.

This clone was picked up a small number of times. This rearrangement joins TRBV7-9 to TRBJ1-2; D possibly corresponds to TRBD1 (6 bases). Per germline, CDR1 SEHNR and CDR2 FQNEAQ (reference sequence). The CDR3 has 11 residues. V lost 5 bases and J lost 8, with 9 bases in between. For the CDR3, the DNA is TGTGCCAGCAGCGCTGGGGGCGGCTACACCTTC. It codes for CASSAGGGYTF.

This chain uses TRBV2 with TRBJ1-1; D unclear. Germline assignment: CDR1 SNHLY and CDR2 FYNNEI. The CDR3 has 13 residues. V was clipped by 6 bases and J by 8 bases, with 16 bases between them. The CDR3 DNA follows: TGTGCCAGCAGGGAGCCCCCCCCGATGGAAGCTTTCTTT. Residues: CASREPPPMEAFF.